The present T cell receptor (beta chain) was sequenced within a study of blood T cell repertoires in COVID-19. Overall study: Donors in the United States, Italy and Spain gave samples during acute or convalescent COVID-19. Sources were T cells, B-cell-depleted T cells, or PBMCs; the material itself was cDNA or gDNA.

Authors' data handling: Reference gene primers were amplified, and this amplification served to estimate nucleated cell counts. The method was immunoSEQ multiplex PCR; TCRdb's version includes in-frame clones alone and lacks a portion of them. V and J calls and clone size follow that table, whereas D and trimming were derived from the DNA. The table includes roughly 160,000 clones, 80% to 90% detected once. V trimming: 6 bases; J trimming: 15 bases; junction bases outside the gene matches: 10. CDR3 length: 12 residues. This TCR was recovered from a woman over 75 with acute or convalescent COVID-19. The sequenced sample was peripheral blood. The chain combines TRBV12-3 or TRBV12-4 with TRBJ2-1; 8 positions agree with TRBD1. The CDR3 bases are TGTGCCAGCAGCCTCCCAGGGGGCTATCTGTTCTTC. Its translation: CASSLPGGYLFF.